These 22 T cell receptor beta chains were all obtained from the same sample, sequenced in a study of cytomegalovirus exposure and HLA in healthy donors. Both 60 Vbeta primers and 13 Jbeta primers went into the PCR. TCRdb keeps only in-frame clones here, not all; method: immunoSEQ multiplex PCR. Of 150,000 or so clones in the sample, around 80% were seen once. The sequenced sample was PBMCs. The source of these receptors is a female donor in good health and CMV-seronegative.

CDR3 protein: CASSEGAGSSYEQYF. CDR3 DNA: TGTGCCAGCAGTGAAGGGGCGGGCAGCTCCTACGAGCAGTACTTC. The chain uses TRBV2 and TRBJ2-7, with D perhaps TRBD2 (5 bases). The CDR3 length is 15 residues. CDR1 is SNHLY and CDR2 is FYNNEI in the germline V gene. Trimming removed 1 base at V and 0 bases at J, with 10 bases between.

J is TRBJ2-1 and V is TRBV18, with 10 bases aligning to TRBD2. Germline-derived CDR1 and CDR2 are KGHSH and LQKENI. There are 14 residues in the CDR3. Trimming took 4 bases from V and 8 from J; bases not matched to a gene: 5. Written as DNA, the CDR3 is TGTGCCAGCTCACTAGCGGGGGGCGGGCATGAGCAGTTCTTC. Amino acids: CASSLAGGGHEQFF.

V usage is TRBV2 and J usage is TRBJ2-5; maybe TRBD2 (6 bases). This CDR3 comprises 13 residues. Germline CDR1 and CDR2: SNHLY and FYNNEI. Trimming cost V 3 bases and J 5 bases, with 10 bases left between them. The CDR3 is CASSDGGIETQYF. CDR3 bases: TGTGCCAGCAGTGATGGGGGGATCGAGACCCAGTACTTC.

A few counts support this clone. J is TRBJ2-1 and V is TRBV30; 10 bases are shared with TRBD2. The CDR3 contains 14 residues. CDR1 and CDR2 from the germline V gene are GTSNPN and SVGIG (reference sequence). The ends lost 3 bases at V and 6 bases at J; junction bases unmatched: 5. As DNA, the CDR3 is TGTGCCTGGAGCATAGCGGGGGGATTCAATGAGCAGTTCTTC. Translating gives CAWSIAGGFNEQFF.

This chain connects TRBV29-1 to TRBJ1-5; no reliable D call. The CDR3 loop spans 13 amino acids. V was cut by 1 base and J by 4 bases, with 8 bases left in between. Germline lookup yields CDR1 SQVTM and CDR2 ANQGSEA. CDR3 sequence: CSVEGEGNQPQHF. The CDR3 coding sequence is TGCAGCGTTGAAGGGGAGGGTAATCAGCCCCAGCATTTT.

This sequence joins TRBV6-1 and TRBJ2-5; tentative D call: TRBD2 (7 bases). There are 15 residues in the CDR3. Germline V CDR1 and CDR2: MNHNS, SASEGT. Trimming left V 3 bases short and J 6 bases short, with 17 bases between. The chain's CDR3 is CASSDWGGALKTQYF. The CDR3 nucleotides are TGTGCCAGCAGTGATTGGGGGGGCGCGTTAAAGACCCAGTACTTC.

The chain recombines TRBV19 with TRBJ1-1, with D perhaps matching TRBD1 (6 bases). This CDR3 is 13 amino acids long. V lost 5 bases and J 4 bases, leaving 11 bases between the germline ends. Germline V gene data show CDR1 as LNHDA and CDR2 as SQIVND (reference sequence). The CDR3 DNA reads TGTGCCAGTAGTGCAGGGGCGACCACTGAAGCTTTCTTT. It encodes CASSAGATTEAFF.

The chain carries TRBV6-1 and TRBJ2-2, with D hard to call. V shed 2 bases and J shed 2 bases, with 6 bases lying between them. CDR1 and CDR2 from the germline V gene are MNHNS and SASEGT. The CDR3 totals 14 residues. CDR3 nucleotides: TGTGCCAGCAGTGAATTGAGTAACACCGGGGAGCTGTTTTTT. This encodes CASSELSNTGELFF.

The CDR3 reads CATSRTGQPQHF. As DNA, the CDR3 is TGTGCCACCAGCAGGACTGGTCAGCCCCAGCATTTT. This chain connects TRBV15 to TRBJ1-5, with D uncertain. Germline V lookup: CDR1 LNHNV, CDR2 YYDKDF (reference sequence). The germline V and J ends were trimmed by 3 bases and 6 bases, with 6 bases remaining between them. The CDR3 covers 12 residues.

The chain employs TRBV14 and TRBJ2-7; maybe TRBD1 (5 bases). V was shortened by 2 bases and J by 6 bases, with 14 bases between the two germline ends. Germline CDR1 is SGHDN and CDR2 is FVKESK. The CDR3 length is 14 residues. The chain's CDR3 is CASSQQGRVSEQYF. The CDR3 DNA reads TGTGCCAGCAGCCAACAGGGCAGGGTGAGCGAGCAGTACTTC.

The chain's CDR3 is CASGLVPTGRGAGELFF. The CDR3 DNA sequence: TGTGCTAGTGGTTTGGTACCGACAGGGCGAGGGGCAGGGGAGCTGTTTTTT. The J gene is TRBJ2-2, the V gene TRBV12-5; 7 nucleotides agree with TRBD1. The germline CDR1 and CDR2 sequences are LGHNT and FRNRAP. J lost 8 bases, V lost 0 bases, and 12 bases had no gene match. The CDR3 has 17 amino acids.

CDR3 sequence: CASSAGGGADHEKLFF. Here the CDR3 DNA reads TGTGCCAGCAGCGCCGGGGGAGGGGCTGACCATGAAAAACTGTTTTTT. The chain links TRBV9 to TRBJ1-4, with a tentative D call TRBD1 (5 bases). Germline V gene data show CDR1 as SGDLS and CDR2 as YYNGEE. Trimming removed 3 bases at V and 6 bases at J, with 18 bases between. This CDR3 has 16 residues.

CDR3 DNA sequence: TGTGCCAGCAGCGAAAGGAGGGACAGCTCTTACACCTTC. The encoded protein is CASSERRDSSYTF. V usage is TRBV11-2 and J usage is TRBJ1-2; 7 positions agree with TRBD1. Per the germline V gene, CDR1 is SGHAT and CDR2 is FQNNGV. The V segment lost 5 bases and the J segment 11 bases; nucleotides outside the gene matches: 11. CDR3 size: 13 residues.

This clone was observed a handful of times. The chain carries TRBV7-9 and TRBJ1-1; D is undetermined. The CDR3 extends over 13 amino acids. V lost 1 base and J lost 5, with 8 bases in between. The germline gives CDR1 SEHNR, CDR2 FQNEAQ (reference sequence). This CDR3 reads CASSLEEVTEAFF. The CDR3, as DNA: TGTGCCAGCAGCTTAGAGGAGGTGACTGAAGCTTTCTTT.

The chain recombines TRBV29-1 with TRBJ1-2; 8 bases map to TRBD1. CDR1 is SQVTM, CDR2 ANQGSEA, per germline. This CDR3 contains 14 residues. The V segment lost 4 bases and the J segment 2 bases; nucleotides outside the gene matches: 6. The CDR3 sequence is CSVVGQGGNYGYTF. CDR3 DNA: TGCAGCGTTGTAGGACAGGGAGGCAACTATGGCTACACCTTC.

The CDR3: CATSKAGNQPQHF. The CDR3 region has the DNA TGTGCCACCAGCAAGGCGGGCAATCAGCCCCAGCATTTT. The chain uses TRBV15 and TRBJ1-5; D is unresolved. Per germline, CDR1 LNHNV and CDR2 YYDKDF (reference sequence). The CDR3 loop spans 13 amino acids. Trimming removed 4 bases at V and 2 bases at J, with 6 bases between.

The CDR3 region has the DNA TGTGCCAGCAGCCCCCATTCCGCGGATCAAGAGACCCAGTACTTC. Its translation is CASSPHSADQETQYF. V gene TRBV9 combines with J gene TRBJ2-5; no clear D. There are 15 residues in the CDR3. V was cut by 4 bases and J by 2 bases, with 15 bases left in between. Germline V gene sequence: CDR1 SGDLS, CDR2 YYNGEE.

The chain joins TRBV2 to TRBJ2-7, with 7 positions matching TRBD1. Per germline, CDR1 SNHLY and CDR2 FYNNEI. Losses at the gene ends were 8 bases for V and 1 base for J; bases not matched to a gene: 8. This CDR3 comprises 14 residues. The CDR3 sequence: CASCRQGPSYEQYF. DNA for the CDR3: TGTGCCAGCTGTAGACAGGGACCTTCCTACGAGCAGTACTTC.

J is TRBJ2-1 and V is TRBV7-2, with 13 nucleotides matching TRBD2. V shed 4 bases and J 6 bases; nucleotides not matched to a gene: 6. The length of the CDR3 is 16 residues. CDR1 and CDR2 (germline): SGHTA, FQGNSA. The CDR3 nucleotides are TGTGCCAGCAGCTACACCGGGACTAGCGGGGCCAATGAGCAGTTCTTC. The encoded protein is CASSYTGTSGANEQFF.

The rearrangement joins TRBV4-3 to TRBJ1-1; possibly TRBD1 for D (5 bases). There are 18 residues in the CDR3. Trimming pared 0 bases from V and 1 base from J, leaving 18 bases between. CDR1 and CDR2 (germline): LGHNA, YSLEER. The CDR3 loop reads CASSQDSGVLSPNTEAFF. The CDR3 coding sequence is TGCGCCAGCAGCCAAGATTCGGGGGTGCTCTCACCGAACACTGAAGCTTTCTTT.

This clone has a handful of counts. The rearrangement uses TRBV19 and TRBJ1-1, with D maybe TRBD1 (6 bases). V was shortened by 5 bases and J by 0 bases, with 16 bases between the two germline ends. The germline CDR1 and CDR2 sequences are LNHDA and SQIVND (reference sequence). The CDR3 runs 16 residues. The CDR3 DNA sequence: TGTGCCAGTAGTTTAAGACAGGCAAGGATGAACACTGAAGCTTTCTTT. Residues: CASSLRQARMNTEAFF.

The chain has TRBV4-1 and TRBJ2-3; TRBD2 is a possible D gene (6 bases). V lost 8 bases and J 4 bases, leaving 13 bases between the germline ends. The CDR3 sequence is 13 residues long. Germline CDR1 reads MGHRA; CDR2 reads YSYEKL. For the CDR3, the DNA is TGCGCCAGCGGGGAGGCTAGCGCAGATACGCAGTATTTT. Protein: CASGEASADTQYF.